This section outlines one T cell receptor (beta chain) sequence together with its context. The data were obtained in a study of blood T cells in healthy people across ages. Alongside a J-beta primer mix, a sample-barcoded 5' primer served in a second PCR lasting about 7 to 12 cycles. One entry per CDR3 protein, called by TCRdb with MiXCR from the 5' RACE reads. In the table there are fewer than 1,000,000 distinct CDR3 sequences, 35% to 60% of which are singletons. The TCR was taken from an older man in good health. The specimen was blood.

The CDR3 bases are TGCAGTGCTCCCCGATTATCCACTAGCGGGAGGGGGCCCTACAATGAGCAGTTCTTC. It is translated as CSAPRLSTSGRGPYNEQFF. The rearrangement uses TRBV20-1 and TRBJ2-1, with TRBD2 matching 13 bases. J lost 2 bases, V lost 5 bases, and 15 bases had no gene match. CDR1 DFQATT and CDR2 SNEGSKA come from the germline V gene (reference sequence). The CDR3 runs 19 residues.